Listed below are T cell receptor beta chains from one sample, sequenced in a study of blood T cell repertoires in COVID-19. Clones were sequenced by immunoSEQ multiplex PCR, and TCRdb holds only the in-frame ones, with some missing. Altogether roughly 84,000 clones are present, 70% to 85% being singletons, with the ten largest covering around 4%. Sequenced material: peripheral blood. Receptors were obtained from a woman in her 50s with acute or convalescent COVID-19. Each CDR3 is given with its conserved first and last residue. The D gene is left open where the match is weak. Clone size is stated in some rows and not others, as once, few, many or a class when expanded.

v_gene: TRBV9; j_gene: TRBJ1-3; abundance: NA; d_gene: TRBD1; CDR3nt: TGTGCCAGCGATAGGGGGCCTCTATCTGGAAACACCATATATTTT; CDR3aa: CASDRGPLSGNTIYF
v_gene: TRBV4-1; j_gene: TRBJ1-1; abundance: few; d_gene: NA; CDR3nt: TGCGCCAGCAGCCAAGGCCCCGCGGGGGTCGGAGCTTTCTTT; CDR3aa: CASSQGPAGVGAFF
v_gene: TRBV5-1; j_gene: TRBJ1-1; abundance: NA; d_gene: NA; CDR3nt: TGCGCCAGCAGCTTTATAGGAGACACTGAAGCTTTCTTT; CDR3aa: CASSFIGDTEAFF
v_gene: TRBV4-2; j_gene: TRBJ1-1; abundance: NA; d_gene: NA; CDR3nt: TGTGCCAGCAGCCAAGACCAGGGGCCTACGAGGGAAGCTTTCTTT; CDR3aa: CASSQDQGPTREAFF
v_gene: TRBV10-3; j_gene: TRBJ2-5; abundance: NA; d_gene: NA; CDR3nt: TGTGCCATCAGTGATATGGGGAGGGAGACCCAGTACTTC; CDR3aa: CAISDMGRETQYF
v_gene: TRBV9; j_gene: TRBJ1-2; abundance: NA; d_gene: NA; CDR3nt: TGTGCCAGCAGCCCCTCAGGGCAGAATGGCTACACCTTC; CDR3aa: CASSPSGQNGYTF
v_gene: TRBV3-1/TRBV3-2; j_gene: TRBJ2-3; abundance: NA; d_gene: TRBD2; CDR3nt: TGTGCCAGCAGCCTTCTTAGCGGGGGGGCCTCGAATACGCAGTATTTT; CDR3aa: CASSLLSGGASNTQYF
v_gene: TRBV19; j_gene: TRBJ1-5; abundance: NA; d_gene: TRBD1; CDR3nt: TGTGCCAGTAGTCTCCGACAGGGGGTACATAAGCCCCAGCATTTT; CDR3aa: CASSLRQGVHKPQHF
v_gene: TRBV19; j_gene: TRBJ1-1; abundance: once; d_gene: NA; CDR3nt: TGTGCCAGTAGTATAACAGAAAACACTGAAGCTTTCTTT; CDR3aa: CASSITENTEAFF
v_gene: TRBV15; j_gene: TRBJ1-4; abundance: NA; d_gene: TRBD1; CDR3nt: TGTGCCACCAAGGACAGGGGGTCCATCGGGGAAAAACTGTTTTTT; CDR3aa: CATKDRGSIGEKLFF
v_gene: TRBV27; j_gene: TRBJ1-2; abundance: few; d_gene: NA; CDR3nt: TGTGCCAGCAGTAAAGGAGGAGGGGTATACTATGGCTACACCTTC; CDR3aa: CASSKGGGVYYGYTF
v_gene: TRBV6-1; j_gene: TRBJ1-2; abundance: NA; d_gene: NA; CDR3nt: TGTGCCAGCAGTGAACGGGAAGGGAGATATGGCTACACCTTC; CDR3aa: CASSEREGRYGYTF
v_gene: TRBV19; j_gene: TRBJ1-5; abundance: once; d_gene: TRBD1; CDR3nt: TGTGCCAGTAGGGTCCGACAGGGGGATTATAGGGTTCAGCCCCAGCATTTT; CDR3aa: CASRVRQGDYRVQPQHF
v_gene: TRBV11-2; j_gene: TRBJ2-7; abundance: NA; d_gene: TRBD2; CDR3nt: TGTGCCAGCAGGCCACGCGGTAGCGGGGCCGAGCAGTACTTC; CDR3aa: CASRPRGSGAEQYF
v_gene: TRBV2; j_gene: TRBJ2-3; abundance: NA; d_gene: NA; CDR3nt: TGTGCCAGCAGTCCGGGTCCTTATACGCAGTATTTT; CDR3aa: CASSPGPYTQYF